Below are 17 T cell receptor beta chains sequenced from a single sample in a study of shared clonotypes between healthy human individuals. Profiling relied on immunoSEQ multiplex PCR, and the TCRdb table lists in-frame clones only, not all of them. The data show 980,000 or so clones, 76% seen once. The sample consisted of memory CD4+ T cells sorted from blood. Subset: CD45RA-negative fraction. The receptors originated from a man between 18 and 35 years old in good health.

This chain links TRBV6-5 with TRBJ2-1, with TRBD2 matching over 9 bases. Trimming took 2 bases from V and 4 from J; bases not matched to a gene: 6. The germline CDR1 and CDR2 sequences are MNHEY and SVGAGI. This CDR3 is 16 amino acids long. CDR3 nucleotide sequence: TGTGCCAGCAGTTACCCGGGGCTAGCGGGGTACAATGAGCAGTTCTTC. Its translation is CASSYPGLAGYNEQFF.

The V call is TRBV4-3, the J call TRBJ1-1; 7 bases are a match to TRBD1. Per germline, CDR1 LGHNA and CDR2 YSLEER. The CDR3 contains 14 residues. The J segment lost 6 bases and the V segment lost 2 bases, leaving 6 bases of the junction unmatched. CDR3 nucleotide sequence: TGCGCCAGCAGCCAATCGGACAGGAAGGCTGAAGCTTTCTTT. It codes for CASSQSDRKAEAFF.

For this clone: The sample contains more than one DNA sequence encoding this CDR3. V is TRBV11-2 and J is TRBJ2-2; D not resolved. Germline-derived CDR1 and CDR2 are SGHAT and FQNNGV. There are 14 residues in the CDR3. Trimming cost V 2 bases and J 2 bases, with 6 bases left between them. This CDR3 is CASSLQENTGELFF. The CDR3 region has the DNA TGTGCCAGCAGCTTACAGGAAAACACCGGGGAGCTGTTTTTT.

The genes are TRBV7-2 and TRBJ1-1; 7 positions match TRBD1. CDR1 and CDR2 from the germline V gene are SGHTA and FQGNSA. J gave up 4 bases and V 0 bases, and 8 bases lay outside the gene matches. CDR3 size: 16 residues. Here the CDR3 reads CASSLALARGSTEAFF. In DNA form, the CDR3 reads TGTGCCAGCAGCTTAGCGCTAGCCAGGGGGAGCACTGAAGCTTTCTTT.

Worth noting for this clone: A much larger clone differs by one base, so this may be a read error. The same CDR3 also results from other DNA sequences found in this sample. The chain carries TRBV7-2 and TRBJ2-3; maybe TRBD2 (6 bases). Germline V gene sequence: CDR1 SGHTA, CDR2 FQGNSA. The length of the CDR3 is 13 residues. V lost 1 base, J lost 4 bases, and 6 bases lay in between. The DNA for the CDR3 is TGTGCCAGCAGCTTAGGGGGGGCAGATACGCAGTATTTT. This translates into CASSLGGADTQYF.

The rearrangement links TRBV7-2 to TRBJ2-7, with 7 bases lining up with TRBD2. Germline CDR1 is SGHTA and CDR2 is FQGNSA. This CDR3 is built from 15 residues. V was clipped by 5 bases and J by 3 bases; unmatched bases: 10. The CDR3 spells CASSHLAVLSYEQYF. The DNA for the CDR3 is TGTGCCAGCAGCCATCTAGCGGTACTTAGCTACGAGCAGTACTTC.

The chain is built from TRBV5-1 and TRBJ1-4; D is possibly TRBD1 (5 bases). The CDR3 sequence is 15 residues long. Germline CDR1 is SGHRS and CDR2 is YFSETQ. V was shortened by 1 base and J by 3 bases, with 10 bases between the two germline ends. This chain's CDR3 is CASSLWGKPNEKLFF. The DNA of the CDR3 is TGCGCCAGCAGCTTGTGGGGGAAGCCTAATGAAAAACTGTTTTTT.

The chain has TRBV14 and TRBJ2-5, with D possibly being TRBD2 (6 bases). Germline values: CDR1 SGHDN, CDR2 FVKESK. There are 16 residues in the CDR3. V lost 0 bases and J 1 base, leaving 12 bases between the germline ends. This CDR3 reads CASSQERGRGQETQYF. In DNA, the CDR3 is TGTGCCAGCAGCCAAGAGCGGGGTCGAGGCCAAGAGACCCAGTACTTC.

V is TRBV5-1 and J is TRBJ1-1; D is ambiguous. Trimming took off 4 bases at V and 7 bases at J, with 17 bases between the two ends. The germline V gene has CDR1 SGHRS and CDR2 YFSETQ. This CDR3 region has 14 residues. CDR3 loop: CASSPGQLLFEAFF. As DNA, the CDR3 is TGCGCCAGCAGCCCCGGTCAGCTCCTCTTTGAAGCTTTCTTT.

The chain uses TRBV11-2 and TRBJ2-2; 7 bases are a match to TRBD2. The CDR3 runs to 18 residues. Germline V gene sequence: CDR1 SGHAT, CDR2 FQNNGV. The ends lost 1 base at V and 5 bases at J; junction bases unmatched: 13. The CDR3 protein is CASSLGGPSGTRTGELFF. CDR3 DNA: TGTGCCAGCAGCTTAGGAGGGCCTAGCGGCACGAGGACCGGGGAGCTGTTTTTT. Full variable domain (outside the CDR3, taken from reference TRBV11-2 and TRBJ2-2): EAGVAQSPRYKIIEKRQSVAFWCNPISGHATLYWYQQILGQGPKLLIQFQNNGVVDDSQLPKDRFSAERLKGVDSTLKIQPAKLEDSAVYLCASSLGGPSGTRTGELFFGEGSRLTVL.

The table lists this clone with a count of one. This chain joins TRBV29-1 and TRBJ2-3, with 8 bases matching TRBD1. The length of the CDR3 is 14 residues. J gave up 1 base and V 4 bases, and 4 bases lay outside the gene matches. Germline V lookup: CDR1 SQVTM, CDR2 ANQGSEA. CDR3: CSVGQGLGTDTQYF. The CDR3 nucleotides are TGCAGCGTTGGACAGGGGTTAGGCACAGATACGCAGTATTTT.

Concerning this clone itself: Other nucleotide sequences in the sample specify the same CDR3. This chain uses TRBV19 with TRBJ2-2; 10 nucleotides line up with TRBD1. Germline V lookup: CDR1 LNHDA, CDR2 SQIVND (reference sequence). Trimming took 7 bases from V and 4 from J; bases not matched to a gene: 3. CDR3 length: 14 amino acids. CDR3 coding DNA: TGTGCCAGTATGACAGGGGGCCTCACCGGGGAGCTGTTTTTT. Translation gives CASMTGGLTGELFF.

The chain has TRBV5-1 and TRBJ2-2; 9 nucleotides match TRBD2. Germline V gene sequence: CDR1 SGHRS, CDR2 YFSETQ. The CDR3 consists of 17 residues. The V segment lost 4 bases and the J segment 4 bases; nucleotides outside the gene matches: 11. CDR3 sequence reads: CASSPLSGGRVTGELFF. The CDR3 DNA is TGCGCCAGCAGCCCCCTCAGCGGGGGGAGGGTCACCGGGGAGCTGTTTTTT.

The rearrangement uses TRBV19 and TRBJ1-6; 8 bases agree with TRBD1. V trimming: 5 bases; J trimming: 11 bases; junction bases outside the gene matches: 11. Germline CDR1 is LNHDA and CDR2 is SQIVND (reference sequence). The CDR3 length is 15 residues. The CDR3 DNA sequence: TGTGCCAGTAGTGAAGGACAGGGCCTTTTGGCACCCCTCCACTTT. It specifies CASSEGQGLLAPLHF.

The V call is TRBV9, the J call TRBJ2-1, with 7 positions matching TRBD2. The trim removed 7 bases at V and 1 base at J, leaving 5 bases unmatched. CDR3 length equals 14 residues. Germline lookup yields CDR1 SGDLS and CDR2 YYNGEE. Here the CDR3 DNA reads TGTGCCAGCTCGCCGGGACTATCCTACAATGAGCAGTTCTTC. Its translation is CASSPGLSYNEQFF.

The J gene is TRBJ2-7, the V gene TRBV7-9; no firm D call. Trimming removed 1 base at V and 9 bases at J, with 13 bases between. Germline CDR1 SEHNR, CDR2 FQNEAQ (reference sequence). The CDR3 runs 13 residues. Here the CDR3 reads CASSLDTGWVQYF. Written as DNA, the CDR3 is TGTGCCAGCAGCTTAGATACCGGCTGGGTGCAGTACTTC.

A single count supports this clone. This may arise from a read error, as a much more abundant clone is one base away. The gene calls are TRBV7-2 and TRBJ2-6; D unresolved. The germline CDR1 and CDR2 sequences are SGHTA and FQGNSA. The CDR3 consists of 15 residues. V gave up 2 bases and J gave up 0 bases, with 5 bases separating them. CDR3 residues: CASSLITSGANVLTF. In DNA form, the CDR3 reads TGTGCCAGCAGCTTAATCACCTCTGGGGCCAACGTCCTGACTTTC.